In this sample, the clone carrying this TCR beta chain turned up many times. The antigen is not known. This entry is derived from a study of T cell repertoires in cytomegalovirus infection. Overall study: Indications came from public TCR beta signatures; they pointed to CMV infection and to a matching HLA type. Findings and limits, study-wide: Based on cumulative public TCR beta family frequency, carriers of CMV plus the relevant HLA were identified. In two of eight donors, the top clonotype was HLA-C-restricted CMV-specific.

MiXCR, applied by TCRdb to the reads, yields one record per CDR3 protein. The table has approximately 500,000 distinct CDR3 sequences, about 10% seen once. The receptor was derived from a human donor in good health (CMV status not recorded). Some clones in this sample may be carry-over from other donors' samples. The source material was PBMCs.

The CDR3 is CASSSGLAGGPRETQYF. The CDR3 DNA reads as TGTGCCAGCAGTTCGGGACTAGCGGGAGGGCCACGAGAGACCCAGTACTTC. The rearrangement uses TRBV27 and TRBJ2-5; TRBD2 matches at 16 bases. Trimming at V came to 4 bases and at J to 4 bases, leaving 6 bases not matched to a gene. CDR3 length equals 17 residues. Germline V gene sequence: CDR1 MNHEY, CDR2 SMNVEV (reference sequence).